This is a list of T cell receptor beta chains from one sample in a study of blood T cell repertoires in COVID-19. Generated by immunoSEQ multiplex PCR, the TCRdb table keeps only in-frame clones and is missing some. The table includes approximately 120,000 clones, around four fifths detected once. The specimen sequenced was peripheral blood. These receptors were collected from a man in his fifties or sixties with acute or convalescent COVID-19. Both conserved end residues are part of each CDR3. The order of the fields is clone size, V gene, D gene, J gene, CDR3 length, CDR3 protein, CDR3 DNA. The D gene is left open where the match is weak. Clone size is not always given. Where it is, it says once, few, many or a class for expanded clones.

once	TRBV19	-	TRBJ1-4	17	CASSVTSISSPNEKLFF	TGTGCCAGTAGTGTTACATCCATATCTTCGCCTAATGAAAAACTGTTTTTT
-	TRBV6-5	-	TRBJ1-5	13	CASTQPGGQPQHF	TGTGCCAGCACACAGCCGGGGGGACAGCCCCAGCATTTT
-	TRBV7-2	-	TRBJ1-1	13	CASSQFQNTEAFF	TGTGCCAGCAGCCAGTTCCAGAACACTGAAGCTTTCTTT
once	TRBV7-9	TRBD2	TRBJ2-3	15	CASSPGLAGGDTQYF	TGTGCCAGCAGCCCCGGACTAGCGGGGGGGGATACGCAGTATTTT
-	TRBV11-2	-	TRBJ1-2	14	CASSLGQGNYGYTF	TGTGCCAGCAGCTTAGGGCAGGGTAACTATGGCTACACCTTC
-	TRBV4-1	TRBD2	TRBJ2-1	16	CASSQAPGLAVGEQFF	TGCGCCAGCAGCCAAGCGCCGGGACTAGCGGTAGGTGAGCAGTTCTTC
-	TRBV5-4	-	TRBJ2-7	12	CASSLLGYEQYF	TGTGCCAGCAGCTTGCTCGGCTACGAGCAGTACTTC
few	TRBV30	-	TRBJ1-2	12	CAWRGDSSGYTF	TGTGCCTGGAGGGGTGACAGCTCTGGCTACACCTTC
-	TRBV27	-	TRBJ1-1	15	CASSSPPGQSTEAFF	TGTGCCAGCAGTTCCCCCCCGGGACAAAGCACTGAAGCTTTCTTT
once	TRBV19	-	TRBJ1-4	13	CASSIPEEEKLFF	TGTGCCAGTAGTATACCCGAGGAGGAAAAACTGTTTTTT
-	TRBV6-1	TRBD2	TRBJ2-7	18	CASSGRTGGRTSGSEQYF	TGTGCCAGCAGTGGACGGACAGGGGGACGGACTAGCGGGAGCGAGCAGTACTTC
once	TRBV29-1	TRBD2	TRBJ2-7	17	CSVEIVVAGVRPYEQYF	TGCAGCGTTGAGATTGTGGTAGCGGGAGTACGCCCCTACGAGCAGTACTTC
-	TRBV3-1/TRBV3-2	TRBD1	TRBJ2-7	13	CASSPGQSYEQYF	TGTGCCAGCAGTCCGGGACAGTCCTACGAGCAGTACTTC
-	TRBV28	-	TRBJ1-6	15	CASSSQGIYNSPLHF	TGTGCCAGCAGTTCACAGGGAATTTATAATTCACCCCTCCACTTT
-	TRBV5-1	TRBD1	TRBJ1-1	15	CASSSAGTGSTEAFF	TGCGCCAGCAGCTCTGCGGGGACAGGGAGCACTGAAGCTTTCTTT
-	TRBV24-1	-	TRBJ1-4	14	CATSDGTPGEKLFF	TGTGCCACCAGTGATGGGACACCGGGTGAAAAACTGTTTTTT
-	TRBV9	TRBD1	TRBJ2-7	16	CASSVLTGLTSYEQYF	TGTGCCAGCAGCGTACTGACAGGGCTAACCTCCTACGAGCAGTACTTC
few	TRBV5-6	-	TRBJ2-1	15	CASSSRQVPTMGQFF	TGTGCCAGCAGCTCCCGACAGGTACCTACGATGGGGCAGTTCTTC
-	TRBV18	TRBD1	TRBJ1-1	15	CASSGRQGPGTEAFF	TGTGCCAGCTCGGGACGACAGGGGCCGGGAACTGAAGCTTTCTTT
-	TRBV5-1	TRBD2	TRBJ2-7	14	CASSGTGGLMEQYF	TGCGCCAGCAGCGGTACGGGGGGACTCATGGAGCAGTACTTC
-	TRBV19	-	TRBJ2-5	16	CASSIGNSPIKETQYF	TGTGCCAGTAGTATCGGGAACAGCCCCATTAAAGAGACCCAGTACTTC
-	TRBV28	TRBD1	TRBJ1-1	14	CASSLATGVAEAFF	TGTGCCAGCAGTTTGGCAACAGGGGTGGCTGAAGCTTTCTTT
-	TRBV6-5	TRBD1	TRBJ1-1	15	CASSLRGQGNTEAFF	TGTGCCAGCAGTCTAAGGGGACAGGGAAACACTGAAGCTTTCTTT
-	TRBV7-6	-	TRBJ1-6	13	CASSPSRSSPLHF	TGTGCCAGCAGCCCCTCAAGGAGTTCACCCCTCCACTTT
-	TRBV2	TRBD2	TRBJ2-7	14	CASTRTSGSGEQYF	TGTGCCAGCACCCGGACTAGCGGTTCAGGCGAGCAGTACTTC
-	TRBV6-5	TRBD1	TRBJ1-3	13	CASADRAGNTIYF	TGTGCCAGCGCCGACAGGGCCGGAAACACCATATATTTT
-	TRBV10-3	-	TRBJ1-4	13	CAISEREGEKLFF	TGTGCCATCAGTGAGAGGGAGGGCGAAAAACTGTTTTTT
few	TRBV28	-	TRBJ1-4	15	CASSLGGATNEKLFF	TGTGCCAGCAGTTTAGGGGGGGCCACTAATGAAAAACTGTTTTTT
many	TRBV28	TRBD1	TRBJ2-5	18	CASSASSGTGVYQETQYF	TGTGCCAGCAGTGCCAGTTCCGGGACAGGGGTGTACCAAGAGACCCAGTACTTC
-	TRBV2	-	TRBJ2-7	14	CASSGETTGSEQYF	TGTGCCAGCAGTGGGGAGACCACGGGCTCCGAGCAGTACTTC
-	TRBV28	-	TRBJ2-7	15	CASSLERGFTYEQYF	TGTGCCAGCAGTCTGGAACGGGGGTTTACCTACGAGCAGTACTTC
-	TRBV2	-	TRBJ2-5	13	CASGVDGIGTQYF	TGTGCCAGCGGAGTGGACGGGATTGGGACCCAGTACTTC
-	TRBV24-1	-	TRBJ1-4	12	CATSDLVGKLFF	TGTGCCACCAGTGATTTGGTCGGAAAACTGTTTTTT
-	TRBV30	TRBD2	TRBJ2-1	13	CAWSGGGRGEQFF	TGTGCCTGGAGTGGCGGGGGGAGAGGGGAGCAGTTCTTC
many	TRBV2	-	TRBJ1-2	11	CASSEDSGYTF	TGTGCCAGCAGTGAGGACAGTGGCTACACCTTC
-	TRBV2	-	TRBJ2-2	18	CASRLVAFGPGDTGELFF	TGTGCCAGCAGACTAGTGGCGTTCGGCCCGGGGGACACCGGGGAGCTGTTTTTT
-	TRBV10-3	-	TRBJ2-1	14	CAINNRDSPNEQFF	TGTGCCATCAACAACCGGGACTCCCCCAATGAGCAGTTCTTC
-	TRBV5-1	-	TRBJ2-1	13	CASNRGSYNEQFF	TGCGCCAGTAATAGGGGCTCCTACAATGAGCAGTTCTTC
-	TRBV9	-	TRBJ1-4	13	CASSVGGRGKLFF	TGTGCCAGCAGCGTAGGAGGGAGGGGAAAACTGTTTTTT
-	TRBV5-1	TRBD2	TRBJ2-1	17	CASSSELAGEGGNEQFF	TGCGCCAGCAGCTCAGAACTAGCGGGAGAAGGTGGCAATGAGCAGTTCTTC
-	TRBV27	TRBD1	TRBJ2-7	15	CASRPRQGATYEQYF	TGTGCCAGCAGGCCGCGACAGGGAGCAACCTACGAGCAGTACTTC
once	TRBV18	TRBD2	TRBJ2-5	16	CASSPPKLAGVETQYF	TGTGCCAGCTCACCACCAAAACTAGCGGGAGTGGAGACCCAGTACTTC
-	TRBV5-1	TRBD1	TRBJ2-5	14	CASSWVGQEETQYF	TGCGCCAGCAGCTGGGTGGGACAGGAAGAGACCCAGTACTTC
-	TRBV13	TRBD2	TRBJ2-7	16	CASSLGLAGEHYEQYF	TGTGCCAGCAGCTTAGGGCTAGCGGGAGAACACTACGAGCAGTACTTC
-	TRBV19	TRBD1	TRBJ2-7	14	CARKRQGMAYEQYF	TGTGCCAGAAAACGACAGGGAATGGCCTACGAGCAGTACTTC